This entry lists 20 T cell receptor beta chains sequenced from one sample in a study of blood T cell repertoires in COVID-19. Libraries were prepared by immunoSEQ multiplex PCR; TCRdb keeps only in-frame clonotypes and omits some of them. The table records a few hundred thousand clones, around 86% of them present only once. Source material: peripheral blood. These receptors originate from a man in his fifties or sixties with acute or convalescent COVID-19.

The chain has TRBV4-2 and TRBJ1-5; D might be TRBD1 (5 bases). This CDR3 has 15 residues. The germline CDR1 and CDR2 sequences are LGHNA and YNFKEQ. The V end was cut by 7 bases, the J end by 4 bases, with 17 bases between. The CDR3 coding sequence is TGTGCCAGCACAGTCCAAAGGGGTGGGAATCAGCCCCAGCATTTT. Protein product: CASTVQRGGNQPQHF.

The J gene is TRBJ1-6, the V gene TRBV9, with D perhaps matching TRBD1 (5 bases). Germline lookup yields CDR1 SGDLS and CDR2 YYNGEE. V lost 0 bases to trimming and J lost 5 bases, with 6 bases between them. The CDR3 sequence is 14 residues long. As DNA, the CDR3 is TGTGCCAGCAGCGTAGGACAGAATAATTCACCCCTCCACTTT. Translating gives CASSVGQNNSPLHF.

V usage is TRBV6-5 and J usage is TRBJ1-6; D remains unclear. The V end lost 6 bases, the J end lost 7 bases, and 4 bases lay between the germline ends. Per the germline V gene, CDR1 is MNHEY and CDR2 is SVGAGI. The CDR3 spans 11 residues. The CDR3 reads CASRTNSPLHF. The CDR3 region has the DNA TGTGCCAGCAGGACAAATTCACCCCTCCACTTT.

The chain has TRBV10-3 and TRBJ1-2; 10 positions agree with TRBD1. Trimming took 5 bases from V and 0 from J; bases not matched to a gene: 3. The germline gives CDR1 ENHRY, CDR2 SYGVKD. This CDR3 is built from 15 residues. The CDR3 bases are TGTGCCATCAGTAGGGACAGGGGCGCTAACTATGGCTACACCTTC. This translates into CAISRDRGANYGYTF.

This clone has just a few counts. The V call is TRBV5-1, the J call TRBJ1-1; the D is unclear. The germline V and J ends were trimmed by 0 bases and 5 bases, with 8 bases remaining between them. This CDR3 has 13 amino acids. Germline V gene data show CDR1 as SGHRS and CDR2 as YFSETQ. CDR3 DNA sequence: TGCGCCAGCAGCTTGGTCCCGGGAACTGAAGCTTTCTTT. It is translated as CASSLVPGTEAFF.

This chain connects TRBV29-1 to TRBJ2-6, with 11 nucleotides matching TRBD1. V was pared by 7 bases and J by 0 bases, with 2 bases of the junction left unmatched. The CDR3 runs to 15 residues. The V gene's germline CDR1 is SQVTM and CDR2 ANQGSEA. The CDR3 region has the DNA TGCAGCGCCGGACAGGGGGCCTCTGGGGCCAACGTCCTGACTTTC. Translating it yields CSAGQGASGANVLTF. Looking up the rest from reference TRBV29-1 and TRBJ2-6 gives the full variable domain: SAVISQKPSRDICQRGTSLTIQCQVDSQVTMMFWYRQQPGQSLTLIATANQGSEATYESGFVIDKFPISRPNLTFSTLTVSNMSPEDSSIYLCSAGQGASGANVLTFGAGSRLTVL.

The chain recombines TRBV10-3 with TRBJ2-7, with 9 bases identical to TRBD1. In germline, CDR1 is ENHRY, CDR2 SYGVKD. The CDR3 contains 14 residues. Trimming took 2 bases from V and 4 from J; bases not matched to a gene: 3. CDR3 bases: TGTGCCATCAGTGAGAACAGGGGGCGATACGAGCAGTACTTC. The encoded protein is CAISENRGRYEQYF.

The chain is built from TRBV10-2 and TRBJ1-5; 8 bases align to TRBD1. The CDR3 runs 14 residues. The ends lost 7 bases at V and 2 bases at J; junction bases unmatched: 4. Germline V lookup: CDR1 WSHSY, CDR2 SAAADI. Written as DNA, the CDR3 is TGCGCCAGCACGGACAGGGAACGCAATCAGCCCCAGCATTTT. Residues: CASTDRERNQPQHF.

The chain has TRBV19 and TRBJ2-3, with 7 bases identical to TRBD2. With 4 bases clipped from V and 6 bases from J, the junction kept 4 bases outside the gene matches. Germline V lookup: CDR1 LNHDA, CDR2 SQIVND (reference sequence). The CDR3 runs 13 residues. CDR3: CASSNLLADTQYF. The CDR3 nucleotides read TGTGCCAGTAGTAACCTACTAGCGGATACGCAGTATTTT. Full variable domain (remainder filled in from reference TRBV19 and TRBJ2-3): DGGITQSPKYLFRKEGQNVTLSCEQNLNHDAMYWYRQDPGQGLRLIYYSQIVNDFQKGDIAEGYSVSREKKESFPLTVTSAQKNPTAFYLCASSNLLADTQYFGPGTRLTVL.

The chain combines TRBV5-6 with TRBJ2-3; D is unclear. Looked up from germline, CDR1 is SGHDT and CDR2 is YYEEEE. Trimming removed 1 base at V and 0 bases at J, with 18 bases between. The CDR3 loop spans 18 amino acids. DNA of the CDR3: TGTGCCAGCAGCTTGATGCGCCCCAATCTGGTTAGCACAGATACGCAGTATTTT. Translation: CASSLMRPNLVSTDTQYF.

The chain couples TRBV6-1 to TRBJ1-1; D possibly corresponds to TRBD1 (5 bases). Between the trimmed V and J ends, which lost 2 bases and 5 bases, there was a span of 15 bases. CDR3 length equals 15 residues. The germline V gene has CDR1 MNHNS and CDR2 SASEGT. This CDR3 is CASSEWRAGKTEAFF. For the CDR3, the DNA is TGTGCCAGCAGTGAATGGAGGGCAGGGAAGACTGAAGCTTTCTTT.

The V call is TRBV10-2, the J call TRBJ1-1; D perhaps matches TRBD1 (6 bases). The CDR3 consists of 12 residues. V was clipped by 5 bases and J by 3 bases, with 7 bases between them. CDR1 and CDR2 (germline): WSHSY, SAAADI. CDR3 DNA sequence: TGCGCCAGCAGTTACAGGGACACTGAAGCTTTCTTT. This codes for CASSYRDTEAFF.

This clone was counted once. This chain connects TRBV30 to TRBJ1-5; the D is unclear. Trimming shortened V by 6 bases and J by 2 bases, and 11 bases separated the two germline ends. CDR1 GTSNPN and CDR2 SVGIG come from the germline V gene (reference sequence). The CDR3 totals 13 residues. The CDR3 region has the DNA TGTGCCTGCGAAGGTGGAGGCAATCAGCCCCAGCATTTT. It specifies CACEGGGNQPQHF. The full variable domain, in which reference TRBV30 and TRBJ1-5 provide the parts outside the CDR3, is SQTIHQWPATLVQPVGSPLSLECTVEGTSNPNLYWYRQAAGRGLQLLFYSVGIGQISSEVPQNLSASRPQDRQFILSSKKLLLSDSGFYLCACEGGGNQPQHFGDGTRLSIL.

The V call is TRBV19, the J call TRBJ2-1, with 12 bases that match TRBD2. The CDR3 extends over 20 amino acids. J gave up 4 bases and V 7 bases, and 20 bases lay outside the gene matches. Germline-derived CDR1 and CDR2 are LNHDA and SQIVND (reference sequence). CDR3 sequence: CASMGGTGLAGPLGYNEQFF. The CDR3 nucleotides read TGTGCCAGTATGGGGGGGACGGGACTAGCGGGTCCTTTGGGATACAATGAGCAGTTCTTC.

This clone was observed a handful of times. The J gene is TRBJ2-1, the V gene TRBV5-4; 11 bases fit TRBD2. Trimming removed 4 bases from V and 7 bases from J; junction bases left unmatched: 7. This CDR3 region has 15 residues. Germline V gene lookup returns CDR1 SGHNT and CDR2 YYREEE (reference sequence). Here the CDR3 DNA reads TGTGCCAGCAGCCCCCGGGCTAGCGGGGGGAATGAGCAGTTCTTC. Translating it yields CASSPRASGGNEQFF.

DNA for the CDR3: TGCGCCAGCAGCCGCGCGGGGCTCTCCTACAATGAGCAGTTCTTC. It encodes CASSRAGLSYNEQFF. The rearrangement uses TRBV4-1 and TRBJ2-1; the D gene is possibly TRBD2 (6 bases). The V end was cut by 4 bases, the J end by 0 bases, with 10 bases between. CDR1 and CDR2 (germline): MGHRA, YSYEKL. The CDR3 runs to 15 residues.

The chain joins TRBV11-3 to TRBJ2-2; 8 nucleotides line up with TRBD1. The V and J ends lost 1 base and 7 bases, in that order; junction bases with no gene match: 2. CDR1 is SGHNT and CDR2 is YENEEA in the germline V gene. The CDR3 contains 14 residues. The CDR3 nucleotides read TGTGCCAGCAGCTTAGGGACAGGGATCGGGGAGCTGTTTTTT. Translated, it gives CASSLGTGIGELFF. Full variable domain (remainder filled in from reference TRBV11-3 and TRBJ2-2): EAGVVQSPRYKIIEKKQPVAFWCNPISGHNTLYWYLQNLGQGPELLIRYENEEAVDDSQLPKDRFSAERLKGVDSTLKIQPAELGDSAVYLCASSLGTGIGELFFGEGSRLTVL.

The chain uses TRBV2 and TRBJ1-1; the D is unclear. Germline CDR1 and CDR2: SNHLY and FYNNEI. V was shortened by 3 bases and J by 5 bases, with 7 bases between the two germline ends. The CDR3 consists of 12 residues. CDR3 coding DNA: TGTGCCAGCAGTGACAGTAATACTGAAGCTTTCTTT. Translated: CASSDSNTEAFF. The entire variable domain, with the rest obtained from reference TRBV2 and TRBJ1-1, is as follows: EPEVTQTPSHQVTQMGQEVILRCVPISNHLYFYWYRQILGQKVEFLVSFYNNEISEKSEIFDDQFSVERPDGSNFTLKIRSTKLEDSAMYFCASSDSNTEAFFGQGTRLTVV.

This clone was recorded only once. V usage is TRBV6-6 and J usage is TRBJ1-5; 8 bases map to TRBD1. The CDR3 is made up of 18 amino acids. The trim removed 5 bases at V and 1 base at J, leaving 13 bases unmatched. Germline V gene lookup returns CDR1 MNHNY and CDR2 SVGAGI (reference sequence). The DNA of the CDR3 is TGTGCCAGCAGTCTAGACAGGGGAGGGATTTTGAGCAATCAGCCCCAGCATTTT. Translated: CASSLDRGGILSNQPQHF.

The chain links TRBV18 to TRBJ1-5; D unclear. Germline values: CDR1 KGHSH, CDR2 LQKENI. V lost 5 bases and J lost 0, with 5 bases in between. The CDR3 extends over 13 amino acids. The CDR3 region has the DNA TGTGCCAGCTCATCCTATAGCAATCAGCCCCAGCATTTT. This sequence encodes CASSSYSNQPQHF.